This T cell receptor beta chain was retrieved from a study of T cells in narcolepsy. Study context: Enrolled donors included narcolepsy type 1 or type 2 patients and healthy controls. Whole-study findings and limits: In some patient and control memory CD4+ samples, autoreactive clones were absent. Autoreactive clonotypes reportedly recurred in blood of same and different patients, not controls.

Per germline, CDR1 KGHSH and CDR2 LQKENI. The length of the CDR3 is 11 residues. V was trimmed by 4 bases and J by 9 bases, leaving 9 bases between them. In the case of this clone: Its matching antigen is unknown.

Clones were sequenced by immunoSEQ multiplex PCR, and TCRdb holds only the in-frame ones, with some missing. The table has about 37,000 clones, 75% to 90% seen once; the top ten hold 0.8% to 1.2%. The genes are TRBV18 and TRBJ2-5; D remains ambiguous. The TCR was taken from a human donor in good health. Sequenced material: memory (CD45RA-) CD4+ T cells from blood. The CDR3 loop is CASSLQEAQYF. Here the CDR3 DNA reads TGTGCCAGCTCACTACAAGAAGCCCAGTACTTC.